The T cell receptor beta chain described here comes from a study of CD8+ T cells in alopecia areata. Concerning this clone itself: The target antigen is unknown.

Treatment meaning: oral pan-JAK inhibitor, 5-10 mg twice daily. In germline, CDR1 is LNHDA, CDR2 SQIVND (reference sequence). The V end was cut by 7 bases, the J end by 9 bases, with 19 bases between. The CDR3 is 15 amino acids. cDNA serving as the sequencing template came from extracted, reverse transcribed RNA. Repertoires were generated with immunoSEQ multiplex PCR, while TCRdb's copy carries only in-frame clones and drops some. Seen here are 270,000 or so clones, roughly 64% observed once, and the top ten hold under 2%. Findings of the study overall: A great number of expanded lesional clones endured in scalp and blood during tofacitinib. Under tofacitinib, fewer expanded CD8+ clones appeared among the top 100 scalp clones. Affected scalp, especially in alopecia totalis/universalis, had a higher clonality than normal scalp did.

The sequence was obtained from a human donor with alopecia areata. The genes are TRBV19 and TRBJ1-6; D call uncertain. The specimen comprised CD4+ T cells sorted from blood, sampled at week 24, from a patient treated with tofacitinib. The CDR3, as DNA: TGTGCCAGTACCACGTCAGTCGGTCCAGTTTCACCCCTCCACTTT. It is translated as CASTTSVGPVSPLHF.